This T cell receptor (beta chain) was identified during a study of Ad26.COV2.S vaccination and SARS-CoV-2 variants. At the level of the study: Enrollment placed the donor in the COV1001 Ad26.COV2.S trial arm.

V lost 0 bases and J lost 4, with 13 bases in between. CDR1 and CDR2 from the germline V gene are LGHDT and YNNKEL (reference sequence). This CDR3 has 15 residues. Treatment given: around 19 received Ad26.COV2.S at low or high dose, single or two shots; 5 received placebo; per-sample allocation not given. Sampling took place 63 days after the first vaccine or placebo injection. Clones were read by immunoSEQ multiplex PCR, and TCRdb kept only the in-frame ones, dropping some. Of hundreds of thousands of clones listed, 85% are singletons. This chain connects TRBV3-1 (or the pseudogene TRBV3-2) to TRBJ2-7; tentatively, D is TRBD2 (5 bases). The source is a person between 18 and 65 years old who received the Ad26.COV2.S COVID-19 vaccine or a placebo. Source: peripheral blood, taken in a trial of Ad26.COV2.S vaccine versus placebo. CDR3 coding DNA: TGTGCCAGCAGCCAAGAGGTAGCGAGAGCGTACGAGCAGTACTTC. It specifies CASSQEVARAYEQYF.